Listed below are T cell receptor beta chains from one sample, sequenced in a study of molecular identifiers for immune sequencing clone quantification. TCRdb re-derived calls from the PCR reads in MiXCR, one entry per CDR3 protein. The sample gives just under 650,000 distinct CDR3 sequences, 20% of which show up once; 0.85% is in the top ten. The sequencing input was naive CD8+ T cells from blood, with Jurkat cell RNA spiked in. The receptors were sampled from a human donor in good health. Some libraries in this study had Jurkat cell RNA spiked in. Each CDR3 is given with its conserved first and last residue. The order of the fields is D gene, clone size, V gene, J gene, CDR3 protein, CDR3 DNA. A D gene is named only where the DNA matches it firmly. Clone size is given for some rows only: seen once, a few or many times, or a class if the clone is expanded.

TRBD1	many	TRBV11-2	TRBJ2-7	CASSSQGTGVEQYF	TGTGCCAGCAGCTCGCAAGGGACAGGGGTCGAGCAGTACTTC
.	few	TRBV28	TRBJ1-6	CASSLRSVNSPLHF	TGTGCCAGCAGTTTAAGGTCGGTTAATTCACCCCTCCACTTT
.	.	TRBV25-1	TRBJ1-5	CASSDPRPVEDGNQPQHF	TGTGCCAGCAGTGATCCGAGACCTGTGGAGGATGGCAATCAGCCCCAGCATTTT
.	.	TRBV15	TRBJ2-7	CATSRDRAGEQYF	TGTGCCACCAGCAGAGACAGGGCGGGAGAGCAGTACTTC
.	many	TRBV11-2	TRBJ1-1	CASSSNPAPNTEAFF	TGTGCCAGCAGCTCAAACCCTGCCCCGAACACTGAAGCTTTCTTT
.	many	TRBV6-5	TRBJ2-7	CASSYSQTSEQYF	TGTGCCAGCAGTTACTCGCAGACCTCCGAGCAGTACTTC
.	many	TRBV12-3/TRBV12-4	TRBJ2-5	CASGYRVEGVETQYF	TGTGCCAGCGGGTACAGGGTAGAGGGGGTAGAGACCCAGTACTTC
.	many	TRBV30	TRBJ2-7	CAWEDSYEQYF	TGTGCCTGGGAGGACAGTTACGAGCAGTACTTC
TRBD2	few	TRBV4-3	TRBJ2-7	CASSQEALAGDYEQYF	TGCGCCAGCAGCCAAGAAGCCCTAGCGGGAGACTACGAGCAGTACTTC
.	many	TRBV12-3/TRBV12-4	TRBJ2-3	CASGGTLSTDTQYF	TGTGCCAGCGGAGGGACACTGAGCACAGATACGCAGTATTTT
TRBD2	many	TRBV6-6	TRBJ2-3	CASSYSPSGFLTDTQYF	TGTGCCAGCAGTTACTCGCCTAGCGGGTTCCTCACAGATACGCAGTATTTT
TRBD1	many	TRBV28	TRBJ2-3	CASRSGTEGTDTQYF	TGTGCCAGCAGATCCGGGACAGAGGGCACAGATACGCAGTATTTT
TRBD2	.	TRBV19	TRBJ2-7	CASSHSGISYEQYF	TGTGCCAGTAGCCATAGCGGGATCTCCTACGAGCAGTACTTC
TRBD2	many	TRBV12-3/TRBV12-4	TRBJ2-7	CASSPTSGRFEQYF	TGTGCCAGCAGCCCGACTAGCGGTCGTTTTGAGCAGTACTTC
TRBD2	once	TRBV6-5	TRBJ2-7	CTGSYPSSGGGLYEQYF	TGTACCGGCAGTTACCCCTCTAGCGGGGGGGGCCTCTACGAGCAGTACTTC
.	many	TRBV4-1	TRBJ1-2	CASSQDRVGRAGYTF	TGCGCCAGCAGCCAAGATCGCGTCGGGAGGGCTGGCTACACCTTC
.	few	TRBV7-9	TRBJ2-5	CASRRTLQETQYF	TGTGCCAGCAGAAGGACACTCCAAGAGACCCAGTACTTC
.	.	TRBV3-1	TRBJ2-7	CASSQQGQGRHERYF	TGTGCCAGCAGCCAGCAGGGGCAGGGAAGACACGAGCGGTACTTC
.	.	TRBV5-1	TRBJ2-1	CASSLAGGVYDEQFF	TGCGCCAGCAGCTTGGCAGGCGGGGTTTACGATGAGCAGTTCTTC
.	few	TRBV3-1	TRBJ2-7	CASSPDGGRGYEQYF	TGTGCCAGCAGCCCGGATGGTGGGAGAGGGTACGAGCAGTACTTC
.	.	TRBV27	TRBJ2-7	CASSLQDLSDEQYF	TGTGCCAGCAGTCTACAGGACCTCTCCGACGAGCAGTACTTC
TRBD1	many	TRBV13	TRBJ1-2	CASSPSAGQFYGYTF	TGTGCCAGCAGCCCCTCAGCGGGACAGTTTTATGGCTACACCTTC
.	many	TRBV7-9	TRBJ1-4	CASSLAVGRDEKLFF	TGTGCCAGCAGCTTAGCGGTTGGCAGGGATGAAAAACTGTTTTTT
.	many	TRBV27	TRBJ1-5	CASSLAGGGQPQHF	TGTGCCAGCAGCTTAGCGGGGGGTGGTCAGCCCCAGCATTTT
.	many	TRBV20-1	TRBJ2-3	CSARDSGEIRTDTQYF	TGCAGTGCTAGAGATTCTGGGGAAATTCGCACAGATACGCAGTATTTT
.	many	TRBV19	TRBJ1-5	CASSPTPGRNQPQHF	TGTGCCAGTAGTCCAACCCCTGGCAGGAATCAGCCCCAGCATTTT
TRBD2	.	TRBV12-3/TRBV12-4	TRBJ2-1	CASSPRAGGNEQFF	TGTGCCAGCAGTCCCCGAGCGGGGGGGAATGAGCAGTTCTTC
.	many	TRBV27	TRBJ2-1	CASSLSAGVTYNEQFF	TGTGCCAGCAGTTTATCGGCAGGGGTTACCTACAATGAGCAGTTCTTC
TRBD2	.	TRBV20-1	TRBJ2-7	CSAPSQGGTSFNEQYF	TGCAGTGCTCCATCACAGGGAGGGACTAGTTTCAACGAGCAGTACTTC
TRBD2	.	TRBV29-1	TRBJ2-1	CSVVSLAGDPSSYNEQFF	TGCAGCGTTGTTAGTTTAGCGGGAGACCCGAGCTCCTACAATGAGCAGTTCTTC
TRBD2	.	TRBV7-4	TRBJ2-1	CARPSGGRDEQFF	TGTGCCCGTCCTTCGGGGGGGAGGGATGAGCAGTTCTTC
TRBD2	many	TRBV27	TRBJ2-1	CASSLIGGGPYNEQFF	TGTGCCAGCAGTTTAATAGGCGGGGGGCCTTACAATGAGCAGTTCTTC
TRBD1	few	TRBV7-9	TRBJ1-2	CASSGRGGGEDYGYTF	TGTGCCAGCAGCGGCAGGGGGGGAGGTGAAGACTATGGCTACACCTTC
.	.	TRBV7-9	TRBJ1-1	CASTNGGATEAFF	TGTGCCAGCACCAACGGGGGGGCCACTGAAGCTTTCTTT
.	few	TRBV7-9	TRBJ2-2	CASSPLPRTSTGELFF	TGTGCCAGCAGCCCACTCCCACGGACTTCCACCGGGGAGCTGTTTTTT
.	.	TRBV12-3/TRBV12-4	TRBJ1-1	CASSPRGPSGVNF	TGTGCCAGCAGTCCCCGTGGTCCCTCGGGGGTGAACTTT
.	.	TRBV4-3	TRBJ1-1	CASSQRGYMNTEAFF	TGCGCCAGCAGCCAAAGGGGATATATGAACACTGAAGCTTTCTTT
TRBD2	many	TRBV4-1	TRBJ2-3	CASSQAITSGGVISTDTQYF	TGCGCCAGCAGCCAAGCTATAACTAGCGGGGGCGTTATTAGCACAGATACGCAGTATTTT
TRBD2	many	TRBV12-5	TRBJ2-3	CASGTSERITDTQYF	TGTGCTAGTGGGACTAGCGAAAGAATCACAGATACGCAGTATTTT
.	.	TRBV2	TRBJ2-7	CASSEPGSEQYF	TGTGCCAGCAGTGAACCGGGGAGCGAGCAGTACTTC
TRBD2	many	TRBV2	TRBJ2-7	CASRSSGGLSSYEQYF	TGTGCCAGCAGGTCTAGCGGGGGGCTGAGCTCCTACGAGCAGTACTTC
TRBD2	.	TRBV11-2	TRBJ2-1	CASRGGERTAAYNEQFF	TGTGCCAGCAGGGGGGGGGAACGGACGGCAGCCTACAATGAGCAGTTCTTC
.	few	TRBV12-3/TRBV12-4	TRBJ1-2	CASRPTGKYYGYTF	TGTGCCAGCAGGCCCACAGGGAAATACTATGGCTACACCTTC
.	.	TRBV19	TRBJ2-2	CASSIVGVGGELFF	TGTGCCAGTAGTATTGTGGGGGTCGGCGGGGAGCTGTTTTTT
.	many	TRBV7-2	TRBJ2-1	CASSLISDEQFF	TGTGCCAGCAGCCTGATCTCCGATGAGCAGTTCTTC
.	many	TRBV9	TRBJ2-3	CASSRFGGPGDTQYF	TGTGCCAGCAGCCGGTTCGGGGGGCCGGGAGATACGCAGTATTTT
.	many	TRBV14	TRBJ1-1	CASSQGTVMNTEAFF	TGTGCCAGCAGCCAAGGTACAGTGATGAACACTGAAGCTTTCTTT
.	many	TRBV4-1	TRBJ1-5	CASSLQGTWGNQPQHF	TGCGCCAGCAGCCTACAAGGAACTTGGGGCAATCAGCCCCAGCATTTT
TRBD1	.	TRBV2	TRBJ2-4	CASSEAESTGVTKSIQYF	TGTGCCAGCAGTGAAGCAGAGTCGACAGGGGTAACCAAAAGCATTCAGTACTTC